There are a few counts of the clone carrying this TCR beta chain. V gave up 6 bases and J gave up 6 bases, with 24 bases separating them. The CDR3 loop spans 16 amino acids. Germline-derived CDR1 and CDR2 are LNHDA and SQIVND (reference sequence). CD8+CD57+ cell expansion, shown by flow cytometry, had occurred in the patients selected for sequencing. Therapy had not been given to patients before blood sampling. The source of the sample is a study of CD8+CD57+ T cells in acquired aplastic anemia. Both TCR beta VDJ combination and CDR3 sequence profiling were carried out. Genomic DNA was the template for this profiling. TCRdb passed the reads through MiXCR, listing each CDR3 protein once. This table has about 470,000 distinct CDR3 sequences, less than 35% appearing once.

The rearrangement joins TRBV19 to TRBJ2-7; the D call may be TRBD1 or TRBD2 (5 bases each). Sample: sorted CD4+, CD8+, or CD8+CD57+ T cells (not recorded which) from PBMCs. This TCR came from a human donor with aplastic anemia. CDR3 in DNA: TGTGCCAGTAGGGATCATAACCGGGACGGACGGTCCGAGCAGTACTTC. This gives the protein CASRDHNRDGRSEQYF.